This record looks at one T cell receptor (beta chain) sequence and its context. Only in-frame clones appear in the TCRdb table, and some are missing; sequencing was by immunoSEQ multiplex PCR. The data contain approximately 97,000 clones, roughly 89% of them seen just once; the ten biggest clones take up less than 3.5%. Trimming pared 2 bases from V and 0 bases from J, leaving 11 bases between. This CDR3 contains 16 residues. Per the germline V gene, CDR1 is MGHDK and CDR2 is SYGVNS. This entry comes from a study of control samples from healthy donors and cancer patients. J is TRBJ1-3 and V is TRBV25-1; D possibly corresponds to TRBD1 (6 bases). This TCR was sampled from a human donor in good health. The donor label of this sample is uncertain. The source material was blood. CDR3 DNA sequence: TGTGCCAGCAGTGAAAATAGGGGGGGCTCTGGAAACACCATATATTTT. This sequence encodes CASSENRGGSGNTIYF. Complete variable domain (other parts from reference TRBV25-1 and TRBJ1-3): EADIYQTPRYLVIGTGKKITLECSQTMGHDKMYWYQQDPGMELHLIHYSYGVNSTEKGDLSSESTVSRIRTEHFPLTLESARPSHTSQYLCASSENRGGSGNTIYFGEGSWLTVV.